The rows below give T cell receptor beta chains drawn from one sample of a study of response to subunit inactivated influenza vaccine. Each CDR3 protein is one row after TCRdb ran MiXCR on the RT-PCR reads. The data contain 500,000 to 550,000 distinct CDR3 sequences, approximately 7.7% of them singletons. Sequenced here: PBMCs from blood, sampled roughly 24 months after vaccination. All receptors come from a man aged 45-69 years who received an inactivated influenza vaccine. Each CDR3 is given with its conserved first and last residue. Each record gives: V gene, J gene, CDR3 protein.

V: TRBV15; J: TRBJ2-7; CDR3: CATGDGSYEQYF
V: TRBV4-2; J: TRBJ2-1; CDR3: CASRGAGSSYNEQFF
V: TRBV20-1; J: TRBJ1-1; CDR3: CSALMTPGTEAFF
V: TRBV6-1; J: TRBJ1-2; CDR3: CASSKDSGTGVYGYTF
V: TRBV6-6; J: TRBJ2-4; CDR3: CASSLTPGNIQYF
V: TRBV7-2; J: TRBJ1-5; CDR3: CASSSTGMQPQHF
V: TRBV6-2/TRBV6-3; J: TRBJ2-5; CDR3: CASSSGLAGGPETQYF
V: TRBV27; J: TRBJ1-6; CDR3: CASSSQGRDSPLHF
V: TRBV6-6; J: TRBJ2-3; CDR3: CASSNPGTDTQYF
V: TRBV27; J: TRBJ2-5; CDR3: CASSFGQGRETQYF
V: TRBV6-1; J: TRBJ2-1; CDR3: CASISGLAGFNEQFF
V: TRBV6-5; J: TRBJ1-4; CDR3: CASSFRPYGDEKLFF
V: TRBV3-1; J: TRBJ2-7; CDR3: CASSQDGKAEQYF
V: TRBV29-1; J: TRBJ1-1; CDR3: CSVMKGGMNTEAFF
V: TRBV7-8; J: TRBJ2-1; CDR3: CATSNRVGSYNEQFF
V: TRBV27; J: TRBJ1-4; CDR3: CASSEQGGPVKLFF